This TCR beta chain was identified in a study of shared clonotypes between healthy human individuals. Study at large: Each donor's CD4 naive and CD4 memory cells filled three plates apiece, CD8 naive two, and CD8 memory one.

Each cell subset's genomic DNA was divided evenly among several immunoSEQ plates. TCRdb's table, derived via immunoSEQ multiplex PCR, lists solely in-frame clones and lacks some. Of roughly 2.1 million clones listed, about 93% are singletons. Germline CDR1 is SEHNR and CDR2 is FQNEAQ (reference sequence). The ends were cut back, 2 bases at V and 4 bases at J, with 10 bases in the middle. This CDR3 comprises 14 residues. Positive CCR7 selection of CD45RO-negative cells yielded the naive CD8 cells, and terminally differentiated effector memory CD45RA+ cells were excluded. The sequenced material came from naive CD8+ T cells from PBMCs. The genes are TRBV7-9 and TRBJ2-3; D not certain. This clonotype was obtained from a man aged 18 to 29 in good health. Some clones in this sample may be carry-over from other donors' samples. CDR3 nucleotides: TGTGCCAGCAGCTTAACGGGTTTTTCAGATACGCAGTATTTT. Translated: CASSLTGFSDTQYF.